These 31 T cell receptor beta chains came from one sample sequenced in a study of Ad26.COV2.S vaccination and SARS-CoV-2 variants. Treatment given: about 20 received Ad26.COV2.S at low or high dose, single or two shots; 5 received placebo; per-sample allocation not given. Material that was analyzed had been drawn on day 63 after the first vaccine or placebo injection. The assay was immunoSEQ multiplex PCR, and TCRdb's table has in-frame clones only and misses some. Among roughly 450,000 clones listed, over 75% were seen once. The sample was peripheral blood, taken in a trial of Ad26.COV2.S vaccine versus placebo. These TCRs come from a person between 18 and 65 years old who received the Ad26.COV2.S COVID-19 vaccine or a placebo.

The V gene is TRBV5-4, the J gene TRBJ1-2, with TRBD1 as a possible D gene (5 bases). The CDR3 runs 13 residues. Germline CDR1 reads SGHNT; CDR2 reads YYREEE (reference sequence). Trimming removed 4 bases at V and 6 bases at J, with 13 bases between. The CDR3 coding sequence is TGTGCCAGCAGCCCGGACACGAAAAATGGCTACACCTTC. It translates to CASSPDTKNGYTF.

V gene TRBV2 combines with J gene TRBJ1-1; no definite D call. V was shortened by 4 bases and J by 3 bases, with 12 bases between the two germline ends. The CDR3 has 14 residues. Germline values: CDR1 SNHLY, CDR2 FYNNEI. The CDR3 loop reads CASSVRRGYTEAFF. The CDR3 bases are TGTGCCAGCAGTGTGAGACGAGGGTACACTGAAGCTTTCTTT.

V is TRBV11-2 and J is TRBJ2-3; D ambiguous. There are 12 residues in the CDR3. Trimming shortened V by 3 bases and J by 3 bases, and 4 bases separated the two germline ends. Germline V gene sequence: CDR1 SGHAT, CDR2 FQNNGV. In DNA, the CDR3 is TGTGCCAGCAGCTTCTTAACAGATACGCAGTATTTT. Translated, it gives CASSFLTDTQYF.

The chain uses TRBV6-5 and TRBJ2-7; either TRBD1 or TRBD2 may fit D (7 bases each). There are 14 residues in the CDR3. V lost 6 bases, J lost 2 bases, and 14 bases lay in between. Germline V gene sequence: CDR1 MNHEY, CDR2 SVGAGI. CDR3 DNA: TGTGCCAGCAGCCAGGGGGAGGGTACCTACGAGCAGTACTTC. It yields the protein CASSQGEGTYEQYF.

J is TRBJ1-1 and V is TRBV29-1; D is possibly TRBD1 (6 bases). The germline V and J ends were trimmed by 3 bases and 4 bases, with 15 bases remaining between them. This CDR3 contains 14 residues. CDR1 and CDR2 (germline): SQVTM, ANQGSEA. Here the CDR3 DNA reads TGCAGCGTTGACAGGGGAGAATATGGCACTGAAGCTTTCTTT. Amino acid sequence: CSVDRGEYGTEAFF.

V is TRBV6-2 or TRBV6-3 and J is TRBJ1-2; D gene unclear. The length of the CDR3 is 15 residues. Germline CDR1 and CDR2: MNHEY and SVGEGT. V was trimmed by 2 bases and J by 4 bases, leaving 14 bases between them. The CDR3, as DNA: TGTGCCAGCAGTTACCCTGGACCGACGATCTATGGCTACACCTTC. Protein sequence: CASSYPGPTIYGYTF.

This clone was observed a few times. This rearrangement joins TRBV10-3 to TRBJ1-1; no firm D call. Germline CDR1 reads ENHRY; CDR2 reads SYGVKD. The V end was cut by 2 bases, the J end by 4 bases, with 11 bases between. This CDR3 region has 14 residues. For the CDR3, the DNA is TGTGCCATCAGTGAGATACAAGAGGCCACTGAAGCTTTCTTT. It translates to CAISEIQEATEAFF.

J is TRBJ2-2 and V is TRBV11-2; D is undetermined. Germline CDR1 is SGHAT and CDR2 is FQNNGV. The CDR3 consists of 15 residues. V was clipped by 4 bases and J by 2 bases, with 11 bases between them. CDR3 nucleotide sequence: TGTGCCAGCAGCTCTACCGGCAGAAACACCGGGGAGCTGTTTTTT. This sequence encodes CASSSTGRNTGELFF.

CDR3 nucleotide sequence: TGTGCCACCAGCCCAAAGGGGCCCCGGCAGTACTTC. This sequence encodes CATSPKGPRQYF. V is TRBV24-1 and J is TRBJ2-7, with D possibly matching TRBD1 (5 bases). CDR3 length: 12 amino acids. The germline V gene has CDR1 KGHDR and CDR2 SFDVKD. V lost 7 bases to trimming and J lost 9 bases, with 15 bases between them.

V is TRBV27 and J is TRBJ1-2; 9 bases match TRBD1. The CDR3 totals 13 residues. CDR1 is MNHEY and CDR2 is SMNVEV in the germline V gene (reference sequence). V lost 3 bases and J lost 7; bases outside the gene matches: 3. The DNA for the CDR3 is TGTGCCAGCAGTTTTATGGGACAGGGTGGCTACACCTTC. This encodes CASSFMGQGGYTF.

The chain combines TRBV24-1 with TRBJ2-1; D could derive from TRBD1 or TRBD2 (5 bases each). This CDR3 is built from 15 residues. Per the germline V gene, CDR1 is KGHDR and CDR2 is SFDVKD. Trimming pared 5 bases from V and 8 bases from J, leaving 18 bases between. In nucleotides, the CDR3 is TGTGCCACCAGTGTGCATACCGGGGCCCGCTATGAGCAGTTCTTC. This gives the protein CATSVHTGARYEQFF.

The gene calls are TRBV2 and TRBJ2-7, with 12 bases matching TRBD2. The CDR3 extends over 18 amino acids. The trim removed 4 bases at V and 0 bases at J, leaving 10 bases unmatched. Looked up from germline, CDR1 is SNHLY and CDR2 is FYNNEI. The CDR3 reads CASSGSLAGGSSSYEQYF. For the CDR3, the DNA is TGTGCCAGCAGTGGCTCGCTAGCGGGAGGGTCGAGCTCCTACGAGCAGTACTTC.

The rearrangement joins TRBV28 to TRBJ1-2; 8 positions agree with TRBD1. The CDR3 is 13 residues long. Germline CDR1 MDHEN, CDR2 SYDVKM. V was pared by 6 bases and J by 4 bases, with 4 bases of the junction left unmatched. CDR3 in DNA: TGTGCCAGCAGCCCGACAGGGGTCTATGGCTACACCTTC. Its translation: CASSPTGVYGYTF.

Remarks on this clone: Other nucleotide sequences in the sample specify the same CDR3. The chain has TRBV19 and TRBJ2-7, with a weak D call TRBD2 (5 bases). Germline V gene sequence: CDR1 LNHDA, CDR2 SQIVND (reference sequence). CDR3 length: 13 residues. Trimming shortened V by 1 base and J by 4 bases, and 8 bases separated the two germline ends. The chain's CDR3 is CASSIVRGYEQYF. CDR3 in DNA: TGTGCCAGTAGTATAGTTCGGGGATACGAGCAGTACTTC.

This rearrangement joins TRBV9 to TRBJ2-2; no reliable D call. This CDR3 has 12 residues. Germline assignment: CDR1 SGDLS and CDR2 YYNGEE. V was pared by 5 bases and J by 8 bases, with 10 bases between. The CDR3 here is CASRGLMGELFF. CDR3 coding DNA: TGTGCCAGCAGGGGGTTGATGGGGGAGCTGTTTTTT.

The count of this clone is one. The genes are TRBV7-2 and TRBJ1-1, with a tentative D call TRBD1 (6 bases). Trimming stripped 2 bases from V and 4 bases from J, with 14 bases between. The germline CDR1 and CDR2 sequences are SGHTA and FQGNSA. The CDR3 spans 15 residues. As DNA, the CDR3 is TGTGCCAGCAGCTTAAGGTTCGGCAGGGGCACTGAAGCTTTCTTT. Translated, it gives CASSLRFGRGTEAFF.

The chain couples TRBV6-6 to TRBJ2-3, with unresolved D. From germline, CDR1 is MNHNY and CDR2 SVGAGI (reference sequence). CDR3 length equals 15 residues. V was pared by 3 bases and J by 5 bases, with 15 bases between. CDR3 loop: CASSYRQFYRDTQYF. The CDR3 bases are TGTGCCAGCAGTTATAGGCAGTTCTACAGAGATACGCAGTATTTT.

V and J are TRBV5-5 and TRBJ1-3; D not resolved. In germline, CDR1 is SGHKS, CDR2 YYEKEE (reference sequence). The CDR3 covers 15 residues. Trimming cost V 7 bases and J 1 base, with 15 bases left between them. The CDR3 DNA reads TGTGCCAGCCCCCGGGATGAGGGATCTGGAAACACCATATATTTT. Residues: CASPRDEGSGNTIYF.

V usage is TRBV19 and J usage is TRBJ1-5; D gene unclear. The ends were cut back, 6 bases at V and 0 bases at J, with 15 bases in the middle. The germline V gene encodes CDR1 LNHDA and CDR2 SQIVND (reference sequence). The CDR3 sequence is 16 residues long. The CDR3 DNA is TGTGCCAGTAGCCACGGAGCACCTGATAGCAATCAGCCCCAGCATTTT. Translating it yields CASSHGAPDSNQPQHF.

The chain employs TRBV30 and TRBJ2-7; TRBD1 agrees at 7 bases. The V and J ends lost 1 base and 2 bases, in that order; junction bases with no gene match: 8. CDR3 length: 15 amino acids. Germline V gene lookup returns CDR1 GTSNPN and CDR2 SVGIG (reference sequence). CDR3 nucleotide sequence: TGTGCCTGGAGTGCCACCCGGGACAGTGCCTACGAGCAGTACTTC. It is translated as CAWSATRDSAYEQYF. Filled out from reference TRBV30 and TRBJ2-7, the complete variable domain reads SQTIHQWPATLVQPVGSPLSLECTVEGTSNPNLYWYRQAAGRGLQLLFYSVGIGQISSEVPQNLSASRPQDRQFILSSKKLLLSDSGFYLCAWSATRDSAYEQYFGPGTRLTVT.

This chain links TRBV4-2 with TRBJ1-4; perhaps TRBD1 as D (5 bases). The V end was cut by 1 base, the J end by 0 bases, with 15 bases between. Germline lookup yields CDR1 LGHNA and CDR2 YNFKEQ. The CDR3 is made up of 18 amino acids. The CDR3 protein is CASSQGVGRSATNEKLFF. The CDR3 nucleotides are TGTGCCAGCAGCCAAGGGGTGGGACGGTCTGCAACTAATGAAAAACTGTTTTTT.

V usage is TRBV21-1 and J usage is TRBJ2-6; the table names TRBD1, a call not compared with the DNA. TRBV21-1 is an annotated pseudogene. The CDR3 runs 18 residues. CDR3 loop: CASSIRTGEASGANVLTF. DNA of the CDR3: TGTGCCAGCAGCATTCGGACAGGGGAAGCCTCTGGGGCCAACGTCCTGACTTTC.

The J gene is TRBJ2-7, the V gene TRBV27, with 8 bases that match TRBD1. V was pared by 2 bases and J by 2 bases, with 2 bases of the junction left unmatched. The CDR3 has 14 amino acids. In germline, CDR1 is MNHEY, CDR2 SMNVEV (reference sequence). CDR3 in amino acids: CASSLNRGAYEQYF. CDR3 sequence (DNA): TGTGCCAGCAGTTTAAACAGGGGGGCCTACGAGCAGTACTTC.

V and J are TRBV6-5 and TRBJ2-2; 7 bases match TRBD2. The ends lost 2 bases at V and 1 base at J; junction bases unmatched: 4. This CDR3 is 16 amino acids long. Looked up from germline, CDR1 is MNHEY and CDR2 is SVGAGI. This CDR3 reads CASSYGGGENTGELFF. The CDR3, as DNA: TGTGCCAGCAGTTACGGCGGGGGAGAGAACACCGGGGAGCTGTTTTTT.

This rearrangement joins TRBV6-2 or TRBV6-3 to TRBJ1-2; tentatively, D is TRBD1 (5 bases). V lost 2 bases and J 2 bases, leaving 15 bases between the germline ends. The CDR3 is 16 amino acids. Germline CDR1 and CDR2: MNHEY and SVGEGT. In nucleotides, the CDR3 is TGTGCCAGCAGTTACCCCCTTGGACACAGCAACTATGGCTACACCTTC. It specifies CASSYPLGHSNYGYTF.

This sequence joins TRBV7-9 and TRBJ2-7; D not certain. Trimming took 5 bases from V and 0 from J, leaving 11 bases between them. CDR3 length: 14 residues. CDR1 SEHNR and CDR2 FQNEAQ come from the germline V gene (reference sequence). The CDR3 DNA sequence: TGTGCCAGCAGCATCGGAGCTAGCTCCTACGAGCAGTACTTC. Its protein is CASSIGASSYEQYF. Variable domain in full (rest from reference TRBV7-9 and TRBJ2-7): DTGVSQNPRHKITKRGQNVTFRCDPISEHNRLYWYRQTLGQGPEFLTYFQNEAQLEKSRLLSDRFSAERPKGSFSTLEIQRTEQGDSAMYLCASSIGASSYEQYFGPGTRLTVT.

This clone is a singleton in its sample. The same CDR3 also results from other DNA sequences found in this sample. The chain employs TRBV18 and TRBJ2-7, with 9 bases that match TRBD1. The CDR3 contains 14 residues. Germline CDR1 is KGHSH and CDR2 is LQKENI. V lost 3 bases, J lost 4 bases, and 4 bases stayed unmatched. The CDR3 bases are TGTGCCAGCTCACCCGGACAGGGGACATACGAGCAGTACTTC. The encoded protein is CASSPGQGTYEQYF.

To note about this clone: Relative to the germline gene, one junction end is altered; a read error may explain this. The genes are TRBV7-7 and TRBJ2-7; TRBD2 matches 10 bases. Germline assignment: CDR1 SSHAT and CDR2 FNYEAQ (reference sequence). This CDR3 spans 15 amino acids. The CDR3 DNA sequence: TGTGCTAGCAGCCCGGGACTAGCGCTCTCCTACGAGCAGTACTTC. This translates into CASSPGLALSYEQYF. Variable domain in full (rest from reference TRBV7-7 and TRBJ2-7): GAGVSQSPRYKVTKRGQDVTLRCDPISSHATLYWYQQALGQGPEFLTYFNYEAQPDKSGLPSDRFSAERPEGSISTLTIQRTEQRDSAMYRCASSPGLALSYEQYFGPGTRLTVT.

This rearrangement joins TRBV4-1 to TRBJ2-7; D unclear. The germline V and J ends were trimmed by 1 base and 2 bases, with 9 bases remaining between them. CDR1 is MGHRA and CDR2 is YSYEKL in the germline V gene. CDR3 size: 14 residues. CDR3 protein: CASSQGPVAYEQYF. As DNA, the CDR3 is TGCGCCAGCAGCCAAGGACCTGTCGCCTACGAGCAGTACTTC.

This clone was counted once. The gene calls are TRBV13 and TRBJ2-4, with TRBD1 as a possible D gene (5 bases). Germline V CDR1 and CDR2: PRHDT, FYEKMQ (reference sequence). V was clipped by 4 bases and J by 0 bases, with 7 bases between them. The CDR3 loop spans 14 amino acids. The CDR3 nucleotides read TGTGCCAGCAGCTCCAGGGTAGCCAAAAACATTCAGTACTTC. Its protein product is CASSSRVAKNIQYF.

The chain joins TRBV10-3 to TRBJ2-1, with D perhaps given as TRBD1 or TRBD2 (5 bases each). This CDR3 spans 16 amino acids. Deletions cut 0 bases from V and 2 bases from J, with 11 bases between. Germline CDR1 ENHRY, CDR2 SYGVKD. The CDR3 here is CAISESSGGPYNEQFF. The DNA for the CDR3 is TGTGCCATCAGTGAGTCGAGTGGGGGACCCTACAATGAGCAGTTCTTC.